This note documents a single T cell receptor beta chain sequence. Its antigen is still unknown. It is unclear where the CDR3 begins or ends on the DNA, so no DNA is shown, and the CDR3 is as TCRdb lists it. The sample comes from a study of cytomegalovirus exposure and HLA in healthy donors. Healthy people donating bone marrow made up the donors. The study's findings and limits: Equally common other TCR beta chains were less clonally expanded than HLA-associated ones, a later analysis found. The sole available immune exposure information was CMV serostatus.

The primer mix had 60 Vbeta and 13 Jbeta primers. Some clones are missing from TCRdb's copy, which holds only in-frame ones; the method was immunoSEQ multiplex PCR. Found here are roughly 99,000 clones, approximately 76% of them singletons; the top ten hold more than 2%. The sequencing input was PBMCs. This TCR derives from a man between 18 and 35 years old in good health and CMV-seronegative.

This CDR3 is CASSLGPFATGSTFVF. The gene calls are TRBV7-3 and TRBJ2-3; the DNA was not used to check the table's D call, TRBD1. The CDR3 extends over 16 residues, inclusive of both ends. CDR1 is SGHTA, CDR2 FQGTGA, per germline.